This T cell receptor (beta chain) is drawn from a study of blood T cells in healthy people across ages. General observations from the study: What prevented conclusive comparison of naive and antigen-experienced cells was that PBMCs were unsorted.

Remarks on this clonotype: Its antigen is unknown. One end of the junction does not line up with germline, which may come from a read error.

Combining a sample-barcoded 5' primer with a J-beta primer mix, a second PCR ran for roughly 6 to 12 cycles. The template-switch adaptor was a 5' adaptor with 12 random nucleotides. It tagged each cDNA molecule. TCRdb redid the calling of the 5' RACE reads with MiXCR, one entry per CDR3 protein. The table includes about 970,000 distinct CDR3 sequences, just over 50% detected once. Per-sample PBMC isolation yielded at least 6.5 million cells. Extracted total RNA amounted to at least 5 micrograms for each sample. The CDR3 sequence is 17 residues long. The germline CDR1 and CDR2 sequences are MNHEY and SVGEGT.

This sequence originates from a woman between 55 and 75 years old in good health. The gene calls are TRBV6-2 or TRBV6-3 and TRBJ2-3; 8 bases are a match to TRBD2. The sequencing input was blood. The CDR3 DNA reads as TGTACCAGCAGTTATCTTCCCGGGGGGGACCGCACAGATACGCAGTATTTT. Its protein product is CTSSYLPGGDRTDTQYF.